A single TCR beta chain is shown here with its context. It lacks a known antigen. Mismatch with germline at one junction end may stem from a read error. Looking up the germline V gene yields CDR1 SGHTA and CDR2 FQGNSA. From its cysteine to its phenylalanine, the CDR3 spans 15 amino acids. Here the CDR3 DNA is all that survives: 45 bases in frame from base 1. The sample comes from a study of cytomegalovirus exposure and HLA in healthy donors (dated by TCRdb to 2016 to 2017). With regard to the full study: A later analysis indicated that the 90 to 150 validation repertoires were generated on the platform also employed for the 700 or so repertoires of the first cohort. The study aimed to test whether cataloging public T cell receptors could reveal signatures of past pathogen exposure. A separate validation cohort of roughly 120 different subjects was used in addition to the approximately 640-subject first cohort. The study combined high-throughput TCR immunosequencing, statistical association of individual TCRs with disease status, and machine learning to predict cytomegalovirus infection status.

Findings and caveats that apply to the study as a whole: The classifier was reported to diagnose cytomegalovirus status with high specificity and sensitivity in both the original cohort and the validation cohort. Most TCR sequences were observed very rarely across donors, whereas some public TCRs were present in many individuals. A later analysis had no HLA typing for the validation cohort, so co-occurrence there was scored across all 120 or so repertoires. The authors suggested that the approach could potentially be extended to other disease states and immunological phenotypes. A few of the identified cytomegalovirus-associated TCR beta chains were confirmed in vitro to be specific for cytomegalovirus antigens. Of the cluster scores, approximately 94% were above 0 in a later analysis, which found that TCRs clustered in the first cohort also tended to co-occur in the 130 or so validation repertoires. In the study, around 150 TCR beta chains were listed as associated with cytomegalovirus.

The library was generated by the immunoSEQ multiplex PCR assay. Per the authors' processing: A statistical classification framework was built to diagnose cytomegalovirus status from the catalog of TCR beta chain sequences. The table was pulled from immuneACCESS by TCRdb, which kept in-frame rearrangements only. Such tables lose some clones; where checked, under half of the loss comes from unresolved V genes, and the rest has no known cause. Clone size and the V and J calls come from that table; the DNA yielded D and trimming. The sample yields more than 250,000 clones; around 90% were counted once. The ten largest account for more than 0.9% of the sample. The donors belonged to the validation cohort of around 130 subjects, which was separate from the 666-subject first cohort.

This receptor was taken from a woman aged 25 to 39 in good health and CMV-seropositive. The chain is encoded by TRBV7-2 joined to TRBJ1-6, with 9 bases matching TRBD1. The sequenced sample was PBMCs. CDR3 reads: CASSLASDRGSKLDF. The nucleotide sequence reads TGTGCCAGCAGCTTAGCATCGGACAGGGGCTCCAAGTTAGACTTT.